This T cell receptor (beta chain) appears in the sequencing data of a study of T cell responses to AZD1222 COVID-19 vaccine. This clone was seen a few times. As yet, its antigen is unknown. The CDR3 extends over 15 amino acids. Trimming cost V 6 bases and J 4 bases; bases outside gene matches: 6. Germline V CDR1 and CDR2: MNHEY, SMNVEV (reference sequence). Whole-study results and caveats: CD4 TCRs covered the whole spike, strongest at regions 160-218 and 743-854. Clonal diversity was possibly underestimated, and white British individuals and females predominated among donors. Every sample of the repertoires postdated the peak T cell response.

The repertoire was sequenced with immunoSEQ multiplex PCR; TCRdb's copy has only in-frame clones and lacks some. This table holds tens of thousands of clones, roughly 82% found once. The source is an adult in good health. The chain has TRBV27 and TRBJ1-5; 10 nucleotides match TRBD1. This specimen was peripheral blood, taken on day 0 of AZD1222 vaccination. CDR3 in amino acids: CASRPGTGANQPQHF. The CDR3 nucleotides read TGTGCCAGCAGACCCGGGACAGGGGCGAATCAGCCCCAGCATTTT.